The 17 T cell receptor beta chains below were found in one sample sequenced in a study of blood T cells in healthy people across ages. Primers used in a second PCR of roughly 6 to 11 cycles were a sample-barcoded 5' primer and a J-beta primer mix. TCRdb used MiXCR to reprocess the 5' RACE reads, holding one entry per CDR3 protein. The table records roughly 1.5 million distinct CDR3 sequences, roughly 43% of them present only once. The sample was blood. Receptor source: a woman between 18 and 30 years old in good health.

The chain employs TRBV10-3 and TRBJ1-5; maybe TRBD1 (5 bases). Germline V gene data show CDR1 as ENHRY and CDR2 as SYGVKD. V was cut by 3 bases and J by 5 bases, with 14 bases left in between. The CDR3 sequence is 15 residues long. The CDR3 is CAISDTTVGDQPQHF. DNA of the CDR3: TGTGCCATCAGTGACACGACGGTGGGGGATCAGCCCCAGCATTTT.

The V and J genes are TRBV5-4 and TRBJ2-3; 14 nucleotides align to TRBD2. V shed 4 bases, J shed 0 bases, and the junction held 13 bases outside the gene matches. CDR1 is SGHNT, CDR2 YYREEE, per germline (reference sequence). This CDR3 is 20 amino acids long. CDR3 amino acids: CASSGPPETSGRASTDTQYF. The CDR3 DNA follows: TGTGCCAGCAGCGGCCCTCCCGAGACTAGCGGGAGGGCTAGCACAGATACGCAGTATTTT.

This clonotype was counted between two and nine times. This chain links TRBV7-9 with TRBJ2-3, with unresolved D. Germline CDR1 and CDR2: SEHNR and FQNEAQ (reference sequence). The length of the CDR3 is 15 residues. V was trimmed by 4 bases and J by 1 base, leaving 12 bases between them. CDR3: CASSSTRIRTDTQYF. The CDR3 DNA reads as TGTGCCAGCAGCTCCACCAGGATCCGCACAGATACGCAGTATTTT. Filled out from reference TRBV7-9 and TRBJ2-3, the complete variable domain reads DTGVSQNPRHKITKRGQNVTFRCDPISEHNRLYWYRQTLGQGPEFLTYFQNEAQLEKSRLLSDRFSAERPKGSFSTLEIQRTEQGDSAMYLCASSSTRIRTDTQYFGPGTRLTVL.

This clonotype was seen only a few times. The chain recombines TRBV7-9 with TRBJ2-1; 9 bases are a match to TRBD2. The CDR3 is 16 amino acids. Germline CDR1 is SEHNR and CDR2 is FQNEAQ (reference sequence). The ends lost 2 bases at V and 7 bases at J; junction bases unmatched: 9. DNA for the CDR3: TGTGCCAGCAGCTTACTTCGCGGGAGGGCCAGAAATGAGCAGTTCTTC. Encoded protein: CASSLLRGRARNEQFF.

V is TRBV7-3 and J is TRBJ2-1, with 10 bases matching TRBD2. In germline, CDR1 is SGHTA, CDR2 FQGTGA. Germline trimming cut 6 bases from V and 4 bases from J; bases unmatched to any gene: 12. The CDR3 extends over 17 amino acids. The CDR3 DNA sequence: TGTGCCAGCAGTCTCCCCGAGGCTAGCGGGGGTTACAATGAGCAGTTCTTC. It codes for CASSLPEASGGYNEQFF.

This CDR3 is CASSPIQGAETQYF. CDR3 sequence (DNA): TGTGCCAGCAGCCCTATACAGGGAGCGGAGACCCAGTACTTC. This sequence joins TRBV5-6 and TRBJ2-7; D is possibly TRBD1 (6 bases). With the DNA end fitting TRBJ2-5 better, the J assignment may be wrong. The CDR3 has 14 amino acids. Germline CDR1 reads SGHDT; CDR2 reads YYEEEE.

The rearrangement links TRBV4-1 to TRBJ2-3; TRBD2 matches 10 bases. Germline CDR1 MGHRA, CDR2 YSYEKL. The trim removed 1 base at V and 7 bases at J, leaving 5 bases unmatched. The CDR3 totals 15 residues. As DNA, the CDR3 is TGCGCCAGCAGCCAAGTCCTAGCGGGGGAGAATACGCAGTATTTT. This gives the protein CASSQVLAGENTQYF.

The rearrangement links TRBV20-1 to TRBJ1-6; no reliable D call. Germline loops: CDR1 DFQATT, CDR2 SNEGSKA (reference sequence). Trimming cost V 3 bases and J 0 bases, with 6 bases left between them. This CDR3 comprises 14 residues. In DNA, the CDR3 is TGCAGTGCTAGTTACCGCTCCTATAATTCACCCCTCCACTTT. Translated, it gives CSASYRSYNSPLHF.

This chain uses TRBV12-5 with TRBJ2-3; the D is unclear. Germline V CDR1 and CDR2: LGHNT, FRNRAP. CDR3 length equals 18 residues. Trimming took off 0 bases at V and 0 bases at J, with 16 bases between the two ends. The CDR3 DNA is TGTGCTAGTGGTTTGGTACTTGGAGCAAGGGATAGCACAGATACGCAGTATTTT. Amino acids: CASGLVLGARDSTDTQYF.

The CDR3 DNA is TGTGCCAGCAGCGACTCAGACTTCTATGGCTACACCTTC. This gives the protein CASSDSDFYGYTF. This sequence joins TRBV16 and TRBJ1-2; D uncertain. V lost 5 bases to trimming and J lost 4 bases, with 11 bases between them. The length of the CDR3 is 13 residues. Germline V gene sequence: CDR1 KGHSY, CDR2 FQNENV.

This clonotype was detected only a few times. The chain's CDR3 is CASNKRTGLTGELFF. CDR3 sequence (DNA): TGTGCCAGCAACAAGCGGACAGGGCTCACCGGGGAGCTGTTTTTT. This chain links TRBV6-5 with TRBJ2-2; 8 bases are a match to TRBD1. The V and J ends lost 7 bases and 4 bases, in that order; junction bases with no gene match: 8. CDR1 is MNHEY, CDR2 SVGAGI, per germline. CDR3 length: 15 amino acids.

This chain connects TRBV20-1 to TRBJ1-5; a weak D match, TRBD1 (5 bases). Germline CDR1 and CDR2: DFQATT and SNEGSKA (reference sequence). V was trimmed by 7 bases and J by 3 bases, leaving 13 bases between them. The CDR3 extends over 13 amino acids. The CDR3 DNA is TGCAGTGGGGGGTCGGGGCTCAATCAGCCCCAGCATTTT. Its protein product is CSGGSGLNQPQHF.

This clonotype has just a few counts. The chain recombines TRBV7-9 with TRBJ1-2; the match to TRBD1 covers 7 bases. Germline CDR1 and CDR2: SEHNR and FQNEAQ (reference sequence). J lost 5 bases, V lost 5 bases, and 8 bases had no gene match. This CDR3 has 14 residues. CDR3 coding DNA: TGTGCCAGCAGCACCGGGACAGACTTATATGGCTACACCTTC. Protein product: CASSTGTDLYGYTF. Drawing the rest from reference TRBV7-9 and TRBJ1-2, the complete variable domain is DTGVSQNPRHKITKRGQNVTFRCDPISEHNRLYWYRQTLGQGPEFLTYFQNEAQLEKSRLLSDRFSAERPKGSFSTLEIQRTEQGDSAMYLCASSTGTDLYGYTFGSGTRLTVV.

The chain is built from TRBV29-1 and TRBJ2-7, with D possibly being TRBD2 (6 bases). The CDR3 sequence is 13 residues long. The germline gives CDR1 SQVTM, CDR2 ANQGSEA. V was clipped by 7 bases and J by 0 bases, with 13 bases between them. The CDR3 here is CSAKGLSSYEQYF. In DNA form, the CDR3 reads TGCAGCGCAAAGGGACTGAGCTCCTACGAGCAGTACTTC.

The chain links TRBV9 to TRBJ2-5; 11 positions match TRBD2. The end of the DNA is better explained by TRBJ2-7, so the J call may be wrong. The CDR3 covers 16 residues. CDR1 is SGDLS, CDR2 YYNGEE, per germline. CDR3 DNA: TGTGCCAGCAGCGTAACTAGCGGGGGAAAGAGTGGCGAGCAGTACTTC. Its translation: CASSVTSGGKSGEQYF.

The CDR3 here is CASSLGARGYNEQFF. DNA for the CDR3: TGTGCCAGCAGCTTAGGAGCTAGGGGGTACAATGAGCAGTTCTTC. The chain carries TRBV7-2 and TRBJ2-1, with a weak D call TRBD1 (6 bases). The V gene's germline CDR1 is SGHTA and CDR2 FQGNSA. The CDR3 has 15 residues. Trimming shortened V by 1 base and J by 4 bases, and 11 bases separated the two germline ends.

V is TRBV9 and J is TRBJ2-1, with D uncertain. CDR1 and CDR2 (germline): SGDLS, YYNGEE. V lost 3 bases to trimming and J lost 0 bases, with 10 bases between them. The length of the CDR3 is 15 residues. The CDR3 region is CASSAALSSYNEQFF. In nucleotides, the CDR3 is TGTGCCAGCAGCGCGGCGTTAAGCTCCTACAATGAGCAGTTCTTC.